This TCR beta chain was found in a study of T cell responses to AZD1222 COVID-19 vaccine. General study results and limits: Donors were mostly white British, more females; clonal diversity possibly underestimated.

A word on this clone: Its antigen is still unknown.

This CDR3 is built from 14 residues. Trimming removed 3 bases at V and 8 bases at J, with 13 bases between. Germline CDR1 is SNHLY and CDR2 is FYNNEI. Assay used: immunoSEQ multiplex PCR; TCRdb lists only in-frame clones, some missing. The sample yields about 95,000 clones, 85% to 90% seen once. This clonotype originated in an adult in good health. The rearrangement joins TRBV2 to TRBJ1-4, with D unresolved. The sequencing used peripheral blood, collected on day 0 of AZD1222 vaccination. The CDR3 sequence is CASSDIAGSEKLFF. In DNA form, the CDR3 reads TGTGCCAGCAGTGATATCGCCGGGTCCGAAAAACTGTTTTTT.